Listed below are T cell receptor beta chains from one sample, sequenced in a study of memory CD4+ T cells and cytomegalovirus serostatus. Data came from immunoSEQ multiplex PCR; TCRdb stores just in-frame clones and leaves some out. The sample has about 59,000 clones; 81% are singletons. The sample was memory CD4+ T cells from blood. The receptors originated from an adult in good health and CMV-seronegative. The CDR3 runs from the conserved cysteine through the conserved F or W. A D gene is named only where the DNA matches it firmly. Size values are once, few and many counts, or a class for expanded clones, and some rows have none.

abundance,j_gene,v_gene,d_gene,CDR3aa,CDR3nt
.,TRBJ1-1,TRBV9,TRBD1,CASSAPGTENTEAFF,TGTGCCAGCAGCGCCCCCGGGACAGAGAACACTGAAGCTTTCTTT
.,TRBJ2-4,TRBV11-1,TRBD2,CASSPALAGGPKDIQYF,TGTGCCAGCAGCCCCGCCTTGGCGGGAGGGCCGAAGGACATTCAGTACTTC
.,TRBJ2-5,TRBV19,.,CASGQNQQETQYF,TGTGCCAGCGGACAGAACCAGCAAGAGACCCAGTACTTC
once,TRBJ2-1,TRBV7-9,TRBD2,CASSRGLAGAGHEQFF,TGTGCCAGCAGCCGGGGACTAGCGGGAGCAGGCCATGAGCAGTTCTTC
.,TRBJ2-6,TRBV28,TRBD1,CASFGDRPKDSGANVLTF,TGTGCCAGCTTCGGGGACAGGCCGAAAGACTCTGGGGCCAACGTCCTGACTTTC
few,TRBJ1-2,TRBV7-9,.,CASSLAETGRDTF,TGTGCCAGCAGCTTAGCTGAGACCGGGAGGGACACCTTC
.,TRBJ2-7,TRBV28,.,CASSHQGIGVYEQYF,TGTGCCAGCAGCCACCAGGGAATCGGGGTCTACGAGCAGTACTTC
.,TRBJ2-3,TRBV6-1,.,CASRVGYTDTQYF,TGTGCCAGCAGGGTAGGATACACAGATACGCAGTATTTT
few,TRBJ1-1,TRBV10-1,TRBD1,CATRGSLNTEAFF,TGCGCCACCAGGGGGTCGTTGAACACTGAAGCTTTCTTT
.,TRBJ2-7,TRBV27,TRBD1,CASRLQTGSYEQYF,TGTGCCAGCAGACTCCAGACAGGGTCCTACGAGCAGTACTTC
few,TRBJ2-7,TRBV5-1,.,CASSLGRYDDEQYF,TGCGCCAGCAGCTTGGGCAGGTACGACGACGAGCAGTACTTC
.,TRBJ2-1,TRBV11-2,.,CATARNNYNEQFF,TGTGCCACCGCCCGGAACAATTACAATGAGCAGTTCTTC
.,TRBJ1-3,TRBV10-2,TRBD1,CASRSGTGGSGNTIYF,TGCGCCAGCAGATCCGGGACAGGGGGCTCCGGAAACACCATATATTTT
.,TRBJ1-3,TRBV7-9,.,CASSRDSGNTIYF,TGTGCCAGCAGCCGGGACTCTGGAAACACCATATATTTT
.,TRBJ1-4,TRBV11-1,TRBD1,CASSFGTGNEKLFF,TGTGCCAGCAGCTTCGGGACAGGGAACGAAAAACTGTTTTTT
few,TRBJ1-5,TRBV27,TRBD1,CASSGRQGKVSPQHF,TGTGCCAGCAGTGGAAGACAGGGGAAGGTGTCACCCCAGCATTTT
few,TRBJ1-5,TRBV23-1,.,CASSQPPWGGINNQPQHF,TGCGCCAGCAGTCAACCCCCTTGGGGAGGAATTAACAATCAGCCCCAGCATTTT
.,TRBJ1-2,TRBV11-2,.,CASSLASGANYGYTF,TGTGCCAGCAGCTTAGCCTCGGGAGCTAACTATGGCTACACCTTC
.,TRBJ2-1,TRBV30,.,CAWSVGARGEAYNEQFF,TGTGCCTGGAGTGTAGGTGCTCGGGGAGAGGCCTACAATGAGCAGTTCTTC
once,TRBJ1-2,TRBV6-6,.,CASSLPAGWDGYTF,TGTGCCAGCAGTCTCCCCGCGGGGTGGGATGGCTACACCTTC
once,TRBJ2-7,TRBV5-1,TRBD2,CASRLAGVEQYF,TGCGCCAGCAGACTAGCGGGAGTCGAGCAGTACTTC
.,TRBJ2-5,TRBV25-1,.,CASSELGGETQYF,TGTGCCAGCAGTGAGCTGGGGGGTGAGACCCAGTACTTC